Listed below are T cell receptor beta chains from one sample, sequenced in a study of glioma-infiltrating T cells. TCRdb reprocessed the multiplex PCR reads with MiXCR, giving one entry per CDR3 protein. The repertoire holds 300,000 to 450,000 distinct CDR3 sequences, with 41% as singletons. The specimen was glioma tissue, nonneoplastic brain tissue, or PBMCs (not recorded which). Receptor source: a human donor with low-grade glioma or glioblastoma, undergoing nonglioma brain surgery, or in good health (not recorded which). The CDR3 runs from the conserved cysteine through the conserved F or W. A D gene is named only where the DNA matches it firmly. Expanded clones are given a class, and other clones once, few, many or no size at all.

clone size,J gene,D gene,V gene,CDR3 protein,CDR3 DNA
few,TRBJ1-2,NA,TRBV7-4,CASSQGTEANYGYTF,TGTGCCAGCAGCCAAGGGACGGAGGCTAACTATGGCTACACCTTC
many,TRBJ2-7,TRBD2,TRBV27,CASSFGAGGGEQYF,TGTGCCAGCAGTTTCGGAGCGGGAGGAGGCGAGCAGTACTTC
NA,TRBJ1-5,NA,TRBV20-1,CSARFRQAGQPQHF,TGCAGTGCTAGATTTCGGCAGGCAGGGCAGCCCCAGCATTTT
NA,TRBJ1-5,NA,TRBV5-4,CASSLMGAGNQPQHF,TGTGCCAGCAGCTTGATGGGGGCCGGCAATCAGCCCCAGCATTTT
many,TRBJ2-1,TRBD2,TRBV6-1,CASTPLAAPVNEQFF,TGTGCCAGCACCCCTCTAGCGGCCCCAGTGAATGAGCAGTTCTTC
NA,TRBJ1-5,NA,TRBV12-3/TRBV12-4,CASSSYHRGSQPQHF,TGTGCCAGCAGTTCCTACCATCGAGGGAGTCAGCCCCAGCATTTT
once,TRBJ2-7,TRBD2,TRBV7-9,CASSLKGGLVPYEQYF,TGTGCCAGCAGCTTAAAGGGAGGGCTAGTTCCCTACGAGCAGTACTTC
NA,TRBJ1-2,NA,TRBV5-4,CASSPRLEGYGYTF,TGTGCCAGCAGCCCAAGACTGGAGGGTTACGGCTACACCTTC
NA,TRBJ2-1,NA,TRBV28,CASNRVDYEQFF,TGTGCCAGCAACAGGGTAGACTACGAGCAGTTCTTC
many,TRBJ2-3,NA,TRBV28,CASSLTPKDTQYF,TGTGCCAGCAGTTTGACCCCCAAAGATACGCAGTATTTT
few,TRBJ1-1,NA,TRBV18,CASSPGGDEAFF,TGTGCCAGCTCACCGGGGGGCGATGAAGCTTTCTTT
NA,TRBJ2-1,TRBD1,TRBV5-1,CASSFGDRGWNEQFF,TGCGCCAGCAGCTTTGGGGACAGGGGTTGGAATGAGCAGTTCTTC
NA,TRBJ2-5,TRBD1,TRBV2,CASGANRGQETQYF,TGTGCCAGCGGAGCTAACAGGGGCCAAGAGACCCAGTACTTC
once,TRBJ2-7,TRBD2,TRBV4-2,CASSRATSGDSYEQYF,TGTGCCAGCAGCCGAGCTACTAGCGGAGACTCCTACGAGCAGTACTTC
NA,TRBJ2-3,NA,TRBV13,CASRYYGSTDTQYF,TGTGCCAGCAGATATTACGGGAGCACAGATACGCAGTATTTT
few,TRBJ2-1,NA,TRBV27,CASSFAGTGSYNEQFF,TGTGCCAGCAGTTTCGCAGGGACGGGGTCCTACAATGAGCAGTTCTTC
medium-sized,TRBJ2-3,NA,TRBV28,CASRQSSDTQYF,TGTGCCAGCAGGCAGTCATCGGATACGCAGTATTTT
many,TRBJ1-1,NA,TRBV20-1,CSARDTRGTEAFF,TGCAGTGCTAGAGATACCAGGGGCACTGAAGCTTTCTTT
NA,TRBJ1-5,TRBD1,TRBV7-9,CASSFRGQGSNQPQHF,TGTGCCAGCAGCTTCAGGGGGCAGGGGAGCAATCAGCCCCAGCATTTT
few,TRBJ1-6,TRBD1,TRBV6-1,CAISESPEPTGDSPLHF,TGTGCCATCAGTGAGTCACCGGAACCGACAGGGGATTCACCCCTCCACTTT
many,TRBJ2-1,NA,TRBV15,CATSRGNLFHEQFF,TGTGCCACCAGCAGAGGAAACCTTTTCCATGAGCAGTTCTTC
NA,TRBJ1-2,NA,TRBV4-3,CASSQTRVSNYGYTF,TGCGCCAGCAGCCAAACCAGGGTATCCAACTATGGCTACACCTTC
NA,TRBJ1-4,NA,TRBV20-1,CSARGGGGSEKLFF,TGCAGTGCTAGAGGCGGGGGAGGTAGTGAAAAACTGTTTTTT
few,TRBJ2-7,NA,TRBV7-2,CASSEWGAGVEYF,TGTGCCAGCAGCGAGTGGGGGGCCGGGGTCGAGTACTTC
NA,TRBJ2-1,TRBD2,TRBV7-9,CASSPSGRRKDEQFF,TGTGCCAGCAGCCCTAGCGGGAGGCGAAAGGATGAGCAGTTCTTC
few,TRBJ1-1,NA,TRBV12-5,CASGLVVGAPTEAFF,TGTGCTAGTGGTTTGGTGGTGGGGGCGCCCACTGAAGCTTTCTTT
NA,TRBJ2-7,TRBD2,TRBV7-2,CASSMTSGSGRDEQYF,TGTGCCAGCAGCATGACTAGCGGGAGTGGCAGGGACGAGCAGTACTTC
NA,TRBJ2-7,NA,TRBV11-2,CASSLGFGPLFYEQYF,TGTGCCAGCAGCTTAGGTTTCGGACCGTTGTTCTACGAGCAGTACTTC
few,TRBJ1-1,NA,TRBV28,CASSFEERANTEAFF,TGTGCCAGCAGTTTCGAGGAAAGAGCGAACACTGAAGCTTTCTTT
NA,TRBJ2-1,NA,TRBV20-1,CSARSIGAGIGYNEQFF,TGCAGTGCTAGAAGCATCGGGGCGGGAATCGGCTACAATGAGCAGTTCTTC
NA,TRBJ1-3,NA,TRBV11-2,CASSVRDSIYGNTIYF,TGTGCCAGCAGCGTCCGTGACAGCATCTATGGAAACACCATATATTTT
NA,TRBJ2-3,NA,TRBV27,CASSLILDSGWDTQYF,TGTGCCAGCAGTTTAATCCTGGATAGTGGGTGGGATACGCAGTATTTT
few,TRBJ2-1,TRBD1,TRBV4-1,CASSGDRVWGYNEQFF,TGCGCCAGCAGCGGTGACAGGGTATGGGGTTACAATGAGCAGTTCTTC
NA,TRBJ2-3,NA,TRBV7-2,CASSLKMIAPDTQYF,TGTGCCAGCAGTCTAAAGATGATAGCCCCAGATACGCAGTATTTT